This T cell receptor beta chain was identified during a study of cytomegalovirus exposure and HLA in healthy donors. Broader study findings: A previous analysis found most TCR beta V segments productive roughly 87% or roughly 30% of the time. Prediction of most subjects' HLA-A and HLA-B alleles by TCR beta sequences was reportedly accurate. Later work found that TCR association rates differed between HLA loci; DRB1 had the most and HLA-C the fewest.

To note about this clone: Its antigen is unknown.

The study ran its PCR with 60 Vbeta and 13 Jbeta primers. The table came from immunoSEQ multiplex PCR; TCRdb's copy has only in-frame clones and leaves some out. In the table there are under 200,000 clones, approximately 79% of which are singletons. Germline V gene data show CDR1 as MNHNS and CDR2 as SASEGT. Trimming took 7 bases from V and 7 from J, leaving 11 bases between them. CDR3 length: 13 amino acids. Healthy donors of bone marrow made up the group. This receptor was taken from a man in his forties in good health and CMV-seropositive. Sequencing used PBMCs. This chain joins TRBV6-1 and TRBJ1-6, with D possibly matching TRBD1 (6 bases). CDR3 coding DNA: TGTGCCAGCAAAAGGACAGAAAATTCACCCCTCCACTTT. It encodes CASKRTENSPLHF.